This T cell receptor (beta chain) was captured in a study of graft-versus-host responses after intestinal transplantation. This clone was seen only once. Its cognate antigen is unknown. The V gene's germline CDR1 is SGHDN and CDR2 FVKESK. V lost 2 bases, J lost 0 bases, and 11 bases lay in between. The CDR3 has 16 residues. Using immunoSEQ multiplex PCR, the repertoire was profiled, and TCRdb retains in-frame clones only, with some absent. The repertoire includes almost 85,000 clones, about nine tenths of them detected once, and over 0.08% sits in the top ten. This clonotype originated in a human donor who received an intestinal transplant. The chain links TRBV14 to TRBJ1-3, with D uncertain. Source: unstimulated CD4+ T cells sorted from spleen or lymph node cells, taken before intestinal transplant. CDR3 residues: CASSQPGYASGNTIYF. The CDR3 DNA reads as TGTGCCAGCAGCCAACCGGGGTACGCCTCTGGAAACACCATATATTTT.